Sequencing of this T cell receptor beta chain was carried out in a study of blood T cell repertoires in COVID-19. Study background: Collection of acute and convalescent COVID-19 samples took place in the United States, Italy and Spain. T cells, B-cell-depleted T cells, or PBMCs provided the cDNA or gDNA that served as material.

Germline CDR1 SGHRS, CDR2 YFSETQ. Trimming pared 3 bases from V and 8 bases from J, leaving 14 bases between. There are 13 residues in the CDR3. This clone has only a few counts. In the original processing: Cell counts per sample came from amplifying reference gene primers. Data came from immunoSEQ multiplex PCR; TCRdb stores just in-frame clones and leaves some out. V and J calls and clone size come straight from that table; D and trimming were deduced from the DNA. The sample records under 300,000 clones, about four fifths being singletons. Specimen: peripheral blood. The V and J genes are TRBV5-1 and TRBJ1-2; D unclear. The origin of this receptor is an elderly man with acute or convalescent COVID-19. CDR3 nucleotides: TGCGCCAGCAGCTCCGGGATAAGAAGAGGCTACACCTTC. Its translation: CASSSGIRRGYTF.